A selection of T cell receptor beta chains follows, all from one sample in a study of T cell changes during pregnancy in multiple sclerosis. The assay was immunoSEQ multiplex PCR, and TCRdb's table has in-frame clones only and misses some. The data contain about 80,000 clones, approximately 92% of them singletons. The material was CD4+ T cells from peripheral blood mononuclear cells, obtained before pregnancy. The origin of the receptors is a female donor with multiple sclerosis, enrolled in a pregnancy study. The CDR3 runs from the conserved cysteine through the conserved F or W. The D gene is left open where the match is weak. Only some rows state a clone size, as once, few, many or a class for expanded clones.

j_call: TRBJ1-1; v_call: TRBV19; clone_size: once; d_call: NA; cdr3_aa: CASSIGRGEDTEAFF; cdr3_nt: TGTGCCAGTAGTATAGGCAGGGGCGAGGACACTGAAGCTTTCTTT
j_call: TRBJ2-1; v_call: TRBV7-8; clone_size: NA; d_call: TRBD2; cdr3_aa: CASSLLRETLGNEQFF; cdr3_nt: TGTGCCAGCAGCTTACTGCGGGAGACCCTCGGTAATGAGCAGTTCTTC
j_call: TRBJ1-5; v_call: TRBV6-1; clone_size: NA; d_call: TRBD1; cdr3_aa: CASSETGAQPQHF; cdr3_nt: TGTGCCAGCAGTGAGACAGGGGCCCAGCCCCAGCATTTT
j_call: TRBJ1-1; v_call: TRBV9; clone_size: NA; d_call: TRBD1; cdr3_aa: CASSATGGPTEAFF; cdr3_nt: TGTGCCAGCAGCGCTACAGGGGGCCCCACTGAAGCTTTCTTT
j_call: TRBJ2-3; v_call: TRBV28; clone_size: NA; d_call: NA; cdr3_aa: CASRSRLSARTDTQYF; cdr3_nt: TGTGCCAGCCGGAGTAGACTTTCGGCTCGTACAGATACGCAGTATTTT
j_call: TRBJ2-3; v_call: TRBV7-9; clone_size: once; d_call: TRBD2; cdr3_aa: CASRPAIAGGLDTQYF; cdr3_nt: TGTGCCAGCAGACCTGCTATAGCGGGAGGCTTAGATACGCAGTATTTT
j_call: TRBJ2-1; v_call: TRBV5-1; clone_size: NA; d_call: TRBD2; cdr3_aa: CASSLEAGDEQFF; cdr3_nt: TGCGCCAGCAGCTTGGAGGCGGGAGATGAGCAGTTCTTC
j_call: TRBJ1-4; v_call: TRBV28; clone_size: NA; d_call: TRBD1; cdr3_aa: CASSQPGQGFFSNEKLFF; cdr3_nt: TGTGCCAGCAGTCAACCGGGACAGGGTTTTTTCTCTAATGAAAAACTGTTTTTT
j_call: TRBJ2-1; v_call: TRBV15; clone_size: NA; d_call: TRBD1; cdr3_aa: CATSREGDRDYNEQFF; cdr3_nt: TGTGCCACCAGCAGAGAAGGGGACAGGGATTACAATGAGCAGTTCTTC
j_call: TRBJ2-1; v_call: TRBV19; clone_size: NA; d_call: TRBD2; cdr3_aa: CASSHPGRAYNEQFF; cdr3_nt: TGTGCCAGTAGTCACCCAGGGAGGGCGTACAATGAGCAGTTCTTC
j_call: TRBJ2-3; v_call: TRBV6-4; clone_size: NA; d_call: NA; cdr3_aa: CASSPEEADTQYF; cdr3_nt: TGTGCCAGCAGCCCCGAGGAGGCAGATACGCAGTATTTT
j_call: TRBJ2-7; v_call: TRBV27; clone_size: NA; d_call: TRBD1; cdr3_aa: CASSPLNRGESYEQYF; cdr3_nt: TGTGCCAGCAGTCCCCTTAACAGGGGGGAATCCTACGAGCAGTACTTC
j_call: TRBJ2-1; v_call: TRBV5-1; clone_size: NA; d_call: TRBD2; cdr3_aa: CASSLSGTSWGNEQFF; cdr3_nt: TGCGCCAGCAGCCTCTCCGGGACTAGCTGGGGCAATGAGCAGTTCTTC
j_call: TRBJ1-4; v_call: TRBV6-1; clone_size: NA; d_call: NA; cdr3_aa: CASTLTGDLEKLFF; cdr3_nt: TGTGCCAGCACCTTGACAGGAGATCTTGAAAAACTGTTTTTT
j_call: TRBJ2-3; v_call: TRBV18; clone_size: once; d_call: NA; cdr3_aa: CASSPSGLTDTQYF; cdr3_nt: TGTGCCAGCTCACCCTCCGGACTTACAGATACGCAGTATTTT
j_call: TRBJ1-1; v_call: TRBV7-6; clone_size: NA; d_call: NA; cdr3_aa: CASSLRGGGTEAFF; cdr3_nt: TGTGCCAGCAGCTTACGTGGGGGAGGGACTGAAGCTTTCTTT
j_call: TRBJ2-5; v_call: TRBV6-6; clone_size: NA; d_call: NA; cdr3_aa: CASRLTGAETQYF; cdr3_nt: TGTGCCAGCAGACTGACAGGAGCAGAGACCCAGTACTTC
j_call: TRBJ2-3; v_call: TRBV19; clone_size: NA; d_call: NA; cdr3_aa: CASSRVRAPDTQYF; cdr3_nt: TGTGCCAGTAGTAGGGTCAGGGCCCCAGATACGCAGTATTTT
j_call: TRBJ1-1; v_call: TRBV7-2; clone_size: NA; d_call: TRBD1; cdr3_aa: CASSPGQGNTEAFF; cdr3_nt: TGTGCCAGCAGCCCGGGACAGGGGAACACTGAAGCTTTCTTT
j_call: TRBJ2-1; v_call: TRBV5-1; clone_size: NA; d_call: TRBD1; cdr3_aa: CASSWTGGSYNEQFF; cdr3_nt: TGCGCCAGCAGCTGGACAGGGGGCTCGTACAATGAGCAGTTCTTC
j_call: TRBJ2-1; v_call: TRBV4-1; clone_size: NA; d_call: TRBD2; cdr3_aa: CASSQDRGTSGRLGQFF; cdr3_nt: TGCGCCAGCAGCCAAGATCGGGGGACTAGCGGGAGGTTAGGGCAGTTCTTC
j_call: TRBJ2-1; v_call: TRBV6-7; clone_size: NA; d_call: TRBD2; cdr3_aa: CASSYWISWTSGNEQFF; cdr3_nt: TGTGCCAGCAGTTACTGGATCTCGTGGACTAGCGGCAATGAGCAGTTCTTC
j_call: TRBJ1-1; v_call: TRBV7-3; clone_size: few; d_call: NA; cdr3_aa: CASSPSGLNTEAFF; cdr3_nt: TGTGCCAGCAGCCCCTCAGGGCTTAACACTGAAGCTTTCTTT
j_call: TRBJ2-7; v_call: TRBV7-2; clone_size: once; d_call: TRBD2; cdr3_aa: CASSPSPMGLAASYEQYF; cdr3_nt: TGTGCCAGCAGCCCCAGCCCCATGGGACTAGCGGCCTCCTACGAGCAGTACTTC
j_call: TRBJ2-3; v_call: TRBV9; clone_size: NA; d_call: TRBD2; cdr3_aa: CASSVGSGRTTDTQYF; cdr3_nt: TGTGCCAGCAGCGTAGGTAGCGGGAGGACCACAGATACGCAGTATTTT
j_call: TRBJ2-3; v_call: TRBV14; clone_size: NA; d_call: NA; cdr3_aa: CASSLISRGNTQYF; cdr3_nt: TGTGCCAGCAGCCTGATCAGCAGGGGTAATACGCAGTATTTT
j_call: TRBJ1-1; v_call: TRBV30; clone_size: NA; d_call: NA; cdr3_aa: CAWSEGTLNTEAFF; cdr3_nt: TGTGCCTGGAGCGAAGGGACATTGAACACTGAAGCTTTCTTT
j_call: TRBJ1-2; v_call: TRBV5-1; clone_size: NA; d_call: NA; cdr3_aa: CASSRTESYGYTF; cdr3_nt: TGCGCCAGCTCTCGGACAGAATCTTATGGCTACACCTTC
j_call: TRBJ2-2; v_call: TRBV10-2; clone_size: NA; d_call: NA; cdr3_aa: CAARQEITTGELFF; cdr3_nt: TGCGCCGCCCGACAGGAGATAACCACCGGGGAGCTGTTTTTT
j_call: TRBJ2-3; v_call: TRBV5-1; clone_size: NA; d_call: TRBD2; cdr3_aa: CASSTLAGGPTDTQYF; cdr3_nt: TGCGCCAGCAGCACCTTAGCGGGGGGACCCACAGATACGCAGTATTTT
j_call: TRBJ2-7; v_call: TRBV15; clone_size: NA; d_call: TRBD2; cdr3_aa: CATSRVTSGSYEQYF; cdr3_nt: TGTGCCACCAGCAGAGTGACTAGCGGGAGCTACGAGCAGTACTTC
j_call: TRBJ2-3; v_call: TRBV5-1; clone_size: once; d_call: TRBD2; cdr3_aa: CASSLQGASGGLRRDTQYF; cdr3_nt: TGCGCCAGCAGCCTCCAGGGGGCTAGCGGGGGCCTCCGGAGAGATACGCAGTATTTT
j_call: TRBJ2-3; v_call: TRBV19; clone_size: once; d_call: NA; cdr3_aa: CASSISQNTDTQYF; cdr3_nt: TGTGCCAGTAGTATATCACAGAATACAGATACGCAGTATTTT
j_call: TRBJ2-2; v_call: TRBV4-2; clone_size: NA; d_call: TRBD2; cdr3_aa: CASSQEVAGLGITGELFF; cdr3_nt: TGTGCCAGCAGCCAAGAAGTAGCGGGGCTGGGTATCACCGGGGAGCTGTTTTTT
j_call: TRBJ2-3; v_call: TRBV11-3; clone_size: NA; d_call: NA; cdr3_aa: CASSFYGGDTQYF; cdr3_nt: TGTGCCAGCAGCTTTTATGGGGGGGATACGCAGTATTTT
j_call: TRBJ2-1; v_call: TRBV2; clone_size: once; d_call: TRBD1; cdr3_aa: CASSLPGTGGENEQFF; cdr3_nt: TGTGCCAGCAGTCTACCTGGGACAGGGGGCGAAAATGAGCAGTTCTTC
j_call: TRBJ1-5; v_call: TRBV2; clone_size: NA; d_call: NA; cdr3_aa: CASSEAGGGNQPQHF; cdr3_nt: TGTGCCAGCAGTGAAGCGGGGGGTGGCAATCAGCCCCAGCATTTT
j_call: TRBJ2-2; v_call: TRBV18; clone_size: NA; d_call: TRBD2; cdr3_aa: CASSPRLAGNRNTGELFF; cdr3_nt: TGTGCCAGCTCACCACGTTTAGCGGGGAATCGTAACACCGGGGAGCTGTTTTTT
j_call: TRBJ2-1; v_call: TRBV9; clone_size: NA; d_call: TRBD2; cdr3_aa: CASSVTLSGGPRNEQFF; cdr3_nt: TGTGCCAGCAGCGTTACTTTAAGCGGGGGGCCACGCAATGAGCAGTTCTTC
j_call: TRBJ2-3; v_call: TRBV7-8; clone_size: NA; d_call: TRBD2; cdr3_aa: CASSLALAGGPSSGDTQYF; cdr3_nt: TGTGCCAGCAGCTTAGCTCTAGCGGGGGGGCCATCAAGTGGAGATACGCAGTATTTT
j_call: TRBJ2-7; v_call: TRBV14; clone_size: NA; d_call: TRBD1; cdr3_aa: CASSPTGTGRHEQYF; cdr3_nt: TGTGCCAGCAGCCCTACTGGGACAGGTCGACACGAGCAGTACTTC
j_call: TRBJ2-3; v_call: TRBV27; clone_size: NA; d_call: TRBD2; cdr3_aa: CASTLTSGRGFGPDTQYF; cdr3_nt: TGTGCTTCTACGCTGACTAGCGGGAGAGGGTTTGGGCCAGATACGCAGTATTTT
j_call: TRBJ1-2; v_call: TRBV7-6; clone_size: NA; d_call: NA; cdr3_aa: CASSLGEGGYGYTF; cdr3_nt: TGTGCCAGCAGCTTAGGGGAGGGCGGCTATGGCTACACCTTC
j_call: TRBJ1-4; v_call: TRBV30; clone_size: NA; d_call: NA; cdr3_aa: CAWRPGVAEKLFF; cdr3_nt: TGTGCCTGGAGGCCAGGGGTTGCCGAAAAACTGTTTTTT
j_call: TRBJ2-3; v_call: TRBV7-3; clone_size: NA; d_call: TRBD2; cdr3_aa: CASSLNSGSTDTQYF; cdr3_nt: TGTGCCAGCAGCTTAAATAGCGGGAGCACAGATACGCAGTATTTT
j_call: TRBJ1-2; v_call: TRBV28; clone_size: NA; d_call: NA; cdr3_aa: CASSLRVGHPREGYTF; cdr3_nt: TGTGCCAGCAGTCTCAGAGTGGGACACCCCCGGGAAGGCTACACCTTC
j_call: TRBJ2-5; v_call: TRBV5-1; clone_size: NA; d_call: TRBD1; cdr3_aa: CASSGGQGQETQYF; cdr3_nt: TGCGCCAGCTCCGGTGGACAGGGCCAAGAGACCCAGTACTTC
j_call: TRBJ1-1; v_call: TRBV5-4; clone_size: once; d_call: NA; cdr3_aa: CASSSTGVTEAFF; cdr3_nt: TGTGCCAGCAGCTCTACGGGGGTCACTGAAGCTTTCTTT
j_call: TRBJ2-5; v_call: TRBV11-2; clone_size: NA; d_call: NA; cdr3_aa: CASSSRKETQYF; cdr3_nt: TGTGCCAGCAGTTCTAGAAAAGAGACCCAGTACTTC
j_call: TRBJ1-2; v_call: TRBV6-1; clone_size: few; d_call: TRBD1; cdr3_aa: CASSEPVQGWRADGYTF; cdr3_nt: TGTGCCAGCAGTGAGCCAGTACAGGGGTGGCGCGCGGATGGCTACACCTTC
j_call: TRBJ2-1; v_call: TRBV18; clone_size: NA; d_call: TRBD2; cdr3_aa: CASSPGGADEQFF; cdr3_nt: TGTGCCAGCTCACCGGGAGGGGCCGATGAGCAGTTCTTC
j_call: TRBJ2-3; v_call: TRBV10-1; clone_size: few; d_call: TRBD1; cdr3_aa: CASSVGQRMGDTQYF; cdr3_nt: TGCGCCAGCAGTGTGGGACAGAGGATGGGGGATACGCAGTATTTT
j_call: TRBJ2-7; v_call: TRBV13; clone_size: NA; d_call: NA; cdr3_aa: CASSYRGRGSYEQYF; cdr3_nt: TGTGCCAGCAGCTACCGGGGCAGGGGCTCCTACGAGCAGTACTTC
j_call: TRBJ2-1; v_call: TRBV28; clone_size: few; d_call: NA; cdr3_aa: CASSLVPSYNEQFF; cdr3_nt: TGTGCCAGCAGTTTAGTCCCTTCCTACAATGAGCAGTTCTTC
j_call: TRBJ2-3; v_call: TRBV2; clone_size: once; d_call: NA; cdr3_aa: CASRETGSGTDTQYF; cdr3_nt: TGTGCCAGCCGGGAGACAGGGTCCGGCACAGATACGCAGTATTTT